This T cell receptor beta chain was sequenced during a study of cytomegalovirus exposure and HLA in healthy donors. General study points: Later analysis reportedly placed an Asian-associated ancestry cluster below the roughly 600-donor mean in N-insertions. Follow-up analysis seemed to connect common viral pathogens with several of the most significant clusters identified. V- and J-gene trimming of TCR beta was linked (in a later analysis) to a missense DCLRE1C variant.

This CDR3 has 12 residues. Germline lookup yields CDR1 ENHRY and CDR2 SYGVKD. V lost 11 bases, J lost 2 bases, and 3 bases stayed unmatched. The sample holds one count of this clone. Its target is unknown. It was with 60 Vbeta and 13 Jbeta primers that the PCR ran. Only in-frame clones appear in the TCRdb table, and some are missing; sequencing was by immunoSEQ multiplex PCR. The sample holds some 190,000 clones; 70% to 80% are singletons and the top ten take over 1.1%. This receptor was taken from a man between 18 and 29 years old in good health and CMV-seronegative. Source material: PBMCs. This chain joins TRBV10-3 and TRBJ2-3; 8 nucleotides align to TRBD1. The chain's CDR3 is CASQGVTDTQYF. The CDR3 bases are TGTGCCTCACAGGGGGTCACAGATACGCAGTATTTT.